The clone carrying this T cell receptor beta chain was picked up a small number of times. The antigen remains undetermined. CDR1 SGHTA and CDR2 FQGNSA come from the germline V gene. CDR3 length: 16 amino acids. V lost 5 bases and J lost 7; bases outside the gene matches: 13. The data are from a study of CD8 T cells in ankylosing spondylitis. Study-level findings and limits: A TCR beta motif of about 8 highly homologous variants seemed to mark ankylosing spondylitis blood.

TCRdb ran MiXCR on the 5' RACE reads and lists one entry per CDR3 protein. The sample shows a few hundred thousand distinct CDR3 sequences, about 7% of them seen only once. The receptor's source is a male donor with ankylosing spondylitis. The V call is TRBV7-2, the J call TRBJ2-5; TRBD2 aligns across 10 bases. Material: blood, either unsorted or a sorted T cell fraction (not recorded which). The CDR3 protein is CASSPFPSGSAWTQYF. CDR3 nucleotide sequence: TGTGCCAGCAGCCCCTTTCCTAGCGGGAGTGCGTGGACCCAGTACTTC.